This T cell receptor beta chain emerged from a study of T cells expressing NK-cell markers (TCRdb year 2020). Notes on the research overall: Three sorted T-cell subsets (CD3+CD56+NKG2C+, CD3+CD56+NKG2C- and CD3+CD56-NKG2C+) from 7 to 9 donors had their TCR beta-chain repertoires profiled. Of the eight sequenced donors, seven were found to be HCMV-seropositive and one was found to be HCMV-seronegative. The eight sequenced donors were randomly selected healthy volunteers, three men and five women. The libraries were sequenced on Illumina HiSeq 2000/2500, MiSeq or NextSeq, producing 2 x 150 bp reads. General findings and caveats noted by the study authors: Whether the expanded NKG2C-expressing T cell clones were specific for HCMV antigens remained unclear. Those dominant clonotypes were again the most abundant among CD3+CD56-NKG2C+ cells in a handful of donors, at roughly 28.3-60.1%. In six donors, the dominant CD3+CD56+NKG2C+ clonotypes were among the top 10 CD8+ clonotypes and accounted for roughly 1.0-8% of CD8+ T cells.

To determine HCMV serostatus, a commercial ELISA kit was used to detect HCMV-specific IgG in serum. Ficoll density gradient centrifugation was used to isolate peripheral blood mononuclear cells from blood. As encoded in the germline V gene, CDR1 is SGHRS while CDR2 is YFSETQ. From the cysteine through the phenylalanine, the CDR3 covers 14 amino acids. This entry has no DNA. Sequencing took place on an Illumina HiSeq 2000. TCR beta cDNA libraries were made by 5'RACE template switching that added a universal primer site and unique molecular identifiers. cDNA synthesis was primed from the TCR beta constant segment and was followed by two successive PCR amplification steps. On the authors' methods: Reads were demultiplexed and grouped by UMI with MIGEC, and clonotypes were assembled and quantified with MiTCR. Only TCR cDNA sequences supported by at least two reads were kept to exclude erroneous sequences. The tcR package was used for downstream repertoire analysis, with clonotypes matched between fractions based on CDR3 nucleotide sequence plus V segment. Antigen specificity was annotated against VDJdb with VDJmatch, allowing one amino acid substitution in CDR3. The reads, reprocessed by TCRdb, yield one row per CDR3 protein sequence and no DNA. TCRdb's processing, not the authors', yielded these V and J calls. The table for this sample shows fewer than 200,000 distinct CDR3 sequences. The ten largest clones add up to roughly 20% of the sample.

As concerns this clonotype: The antigen it recognizes is unknown.

What was sequenced was blood T cells: a sorted CD56 or NKG2C T cell subset, CD4+ or CD8+ T cells, or bulk PBMC T cells (not recorded which). The chain joins TRBV5-1 to TRBJ1-1; with no DNA, the TCRdb D assignment of TRBD1 cannot be verified. This TCR came from a woman aged 18 to 75 in good health. For the CDR3, the sequence is CASSLMDRAGEAFF. Extended through the reference TRBV5-1 and TRBJ1-1 proteins, this CDR3 yields the full variable domain: KAGVTQTPRYLIKTRGQQVTLSCSPISGHRSVSWYQQTPGQGLQFLFEYFSETQRNKGNFPGRFSGRQFSNSRSEMNVSTLELGDSALYLCASSLMDRAGEAFFGQGTRLTVV.